The present entry profiles one T cell receptor beta chain with its context. The entry originates in a study of Ad26.COV2.S vaccination and SARS-CoV-2 variants. The assay was immunoSEQ multiplex PCR, and TCRdb's table has in-frame clones only and misses some. The table includes roughly 100,000 clones, 60% to 85% detected once. The CDR3 spans 14 residues. The germline gives CDR1 SGHRS, CDR2 YFSETQ. V lost 7 bases to trimming and J lost 3 bases; unmatched junction nucleotides: 5. The rearrangement joins TRBV5-1 to TRBJ2-2; 8 bases map to TRBD1. This receptor was taken from a human donor who had recovered from COVID-19. The sample consisted of peripheral blood, taken after recovery from COVID-19. CDR3 sequence (DNA): TGCGCCAGCCATGGACAGGGCGACACCGGGGAGCTGTTTTTT. Amino acid sequence: CASHGQGDTGELFF.